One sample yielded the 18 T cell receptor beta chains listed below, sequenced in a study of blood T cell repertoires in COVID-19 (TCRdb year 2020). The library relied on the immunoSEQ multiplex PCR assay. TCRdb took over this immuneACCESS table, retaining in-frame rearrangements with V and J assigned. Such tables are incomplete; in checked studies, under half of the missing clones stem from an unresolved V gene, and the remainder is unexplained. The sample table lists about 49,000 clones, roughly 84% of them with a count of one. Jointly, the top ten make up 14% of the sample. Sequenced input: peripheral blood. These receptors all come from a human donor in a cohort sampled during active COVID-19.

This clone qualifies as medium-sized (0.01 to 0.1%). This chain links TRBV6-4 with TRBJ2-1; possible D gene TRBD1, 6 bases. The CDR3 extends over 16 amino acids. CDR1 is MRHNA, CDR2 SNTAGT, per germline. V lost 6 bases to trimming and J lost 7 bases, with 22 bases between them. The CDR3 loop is CASRGWLQGSGNEQFF. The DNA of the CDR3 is TGTGCCAGCAGGGGATGGCTACAGGGCTCGGGAAATGAGCAGTTCTTC.

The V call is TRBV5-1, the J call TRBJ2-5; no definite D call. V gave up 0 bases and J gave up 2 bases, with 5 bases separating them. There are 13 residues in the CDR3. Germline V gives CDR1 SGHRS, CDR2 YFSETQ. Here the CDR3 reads CASSLGQQETQYF. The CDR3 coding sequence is TGCGCCAGCAGCTTGGGACAACAAGAGACCCAGTACTTC.

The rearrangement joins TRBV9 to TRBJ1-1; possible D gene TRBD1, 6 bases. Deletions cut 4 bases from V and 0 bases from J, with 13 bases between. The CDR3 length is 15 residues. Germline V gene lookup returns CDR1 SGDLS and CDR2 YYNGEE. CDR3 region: CASSPRGRMNTEAFF. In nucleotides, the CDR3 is TGTGCCAGCAGCCCCAGGGGCCGCATGAACACTGAAGCTTTCTTT.

The CDR3 region is CASSQDPRDSFYSNQPQHF. The CDR3, as DNA: TGCGCCAGCAGCCAAGATCCCCGGGACAGCTTTTATAGCAATCAGCCCCAGCATTTT. The chain links TRBV4-1 to TRBJ1-5, with 7 bases identical to TRBD1. Trimming at V came to 0 bases and at J to 0 bases, leaving 11 bases not matched to a gene. There are 19 residues in the CDR3. Germline lookup yields CDR1 MGHRA and CDR2 YSYEKL.

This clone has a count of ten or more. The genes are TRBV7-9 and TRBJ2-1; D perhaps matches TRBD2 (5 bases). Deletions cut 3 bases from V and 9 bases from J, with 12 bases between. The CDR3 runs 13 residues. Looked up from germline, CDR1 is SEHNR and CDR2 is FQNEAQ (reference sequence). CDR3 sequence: CASSFYEGREQFF. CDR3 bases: TGTGCCAGCAGCTTCTACGAGGGTCGTGAGCAGTTCTTC.

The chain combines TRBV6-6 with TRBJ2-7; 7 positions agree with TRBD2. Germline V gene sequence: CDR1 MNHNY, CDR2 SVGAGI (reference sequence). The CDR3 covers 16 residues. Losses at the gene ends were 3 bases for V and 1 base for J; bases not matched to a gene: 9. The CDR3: CASSYPTSSGSYEQYF. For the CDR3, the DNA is TGTGCCAGCAGTTATCCCACCTCTAGCGGATCCTACGAGCAGTACTTC.

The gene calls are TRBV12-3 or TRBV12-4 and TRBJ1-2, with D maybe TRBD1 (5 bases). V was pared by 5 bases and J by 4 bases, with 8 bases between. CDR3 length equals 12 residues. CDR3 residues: CASSVGGYGYTF. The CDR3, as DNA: TGTGCCAGCAGTGTGGGGGGCTATGGCTACACCTTC.

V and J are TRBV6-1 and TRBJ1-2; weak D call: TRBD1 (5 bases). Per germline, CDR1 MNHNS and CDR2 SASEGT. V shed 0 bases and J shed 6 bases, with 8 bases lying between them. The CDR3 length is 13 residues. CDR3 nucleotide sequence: TGTGCCAGCAGTGAAGCAGGGGTGAATGGCTACACCTTC. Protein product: CASSEAGVNGYTF.

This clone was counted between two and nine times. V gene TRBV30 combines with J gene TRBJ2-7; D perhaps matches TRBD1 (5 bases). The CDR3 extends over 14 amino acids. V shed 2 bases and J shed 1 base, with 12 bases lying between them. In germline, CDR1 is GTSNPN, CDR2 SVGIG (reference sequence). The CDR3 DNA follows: TGTGCCTGGAGTTCGACAGAAACTTCCTACGAGCAGTACTTC. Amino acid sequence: CAWSSTETSYEQYF.

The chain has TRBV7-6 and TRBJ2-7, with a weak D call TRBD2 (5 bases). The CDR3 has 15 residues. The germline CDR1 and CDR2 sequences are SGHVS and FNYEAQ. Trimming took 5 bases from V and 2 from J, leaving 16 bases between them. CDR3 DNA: TGTGCCAGCAGCCGTAAGGAGGCGCCCGCCTACGAGCAGTACTTC. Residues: CASSRKEAPAYEQYF.

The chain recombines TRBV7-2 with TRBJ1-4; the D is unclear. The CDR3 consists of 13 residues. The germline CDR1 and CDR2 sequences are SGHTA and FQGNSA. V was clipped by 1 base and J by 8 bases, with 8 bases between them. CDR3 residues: CASSLGLGEKLFF. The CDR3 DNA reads TGTGCCAGCAGCTTAGGACTAGGGGAAAAACTGTTTTTT.

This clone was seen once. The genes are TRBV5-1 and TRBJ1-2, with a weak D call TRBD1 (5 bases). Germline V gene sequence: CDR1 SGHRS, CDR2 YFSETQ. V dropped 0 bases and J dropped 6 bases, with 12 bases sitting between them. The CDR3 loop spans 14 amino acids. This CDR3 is CASSLARVLDGYTF. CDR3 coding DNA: TGCGCCAGCAGCTTGGCCAGGGTGCTGGATGGCTACACCTTC.

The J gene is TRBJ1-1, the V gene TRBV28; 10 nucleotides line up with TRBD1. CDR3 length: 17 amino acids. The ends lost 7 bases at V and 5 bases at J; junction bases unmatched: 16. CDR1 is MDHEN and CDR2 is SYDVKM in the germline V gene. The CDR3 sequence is CASTSRPGQGPATEAFF. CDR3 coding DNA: TGTGCCAGCACTAGCCGACCGGGACAGGGGCCTGCAACTGAAGCTTTCTTT.

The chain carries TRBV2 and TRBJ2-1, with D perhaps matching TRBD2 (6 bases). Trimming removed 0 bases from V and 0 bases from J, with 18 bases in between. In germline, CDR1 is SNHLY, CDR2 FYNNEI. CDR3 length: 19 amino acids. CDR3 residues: CASSEARSSGYSSYNEQFF. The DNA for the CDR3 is TGTGCCAGCAGTGAAGCGCGGAGTAGCGGATACAGCTCCTACAATGAGCAGTTCTTC. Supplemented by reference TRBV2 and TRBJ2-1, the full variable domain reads EPEVTQTPSHQVTQMGQEVILRCVPISNHLYFYWYRQILGQKVEFLVSFYNNEISEKSEIFDDQFSVERPDGSNFTLKIRSTKLEDSAMYFCASSEARSSGYSSYNEQFFGPGTRLTVL.

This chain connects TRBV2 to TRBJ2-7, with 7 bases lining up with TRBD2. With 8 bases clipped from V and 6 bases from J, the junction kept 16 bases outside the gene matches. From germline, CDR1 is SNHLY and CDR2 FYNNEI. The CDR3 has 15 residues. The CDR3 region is CASQSTAGILAEQYF. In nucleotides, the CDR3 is TGTGCCAGCCAGTCGACAGCGGGGATCTTAGCCGAGCAGTACTTC.

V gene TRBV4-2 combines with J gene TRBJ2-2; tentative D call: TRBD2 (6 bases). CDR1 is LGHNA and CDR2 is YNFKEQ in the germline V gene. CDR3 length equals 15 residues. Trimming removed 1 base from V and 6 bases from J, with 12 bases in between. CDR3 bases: TGTGCCAGCAGCCAAGGAACTAGCACTCCCGGGGAGCTGTTTTTT. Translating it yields CASSQGTSTPGELFF.

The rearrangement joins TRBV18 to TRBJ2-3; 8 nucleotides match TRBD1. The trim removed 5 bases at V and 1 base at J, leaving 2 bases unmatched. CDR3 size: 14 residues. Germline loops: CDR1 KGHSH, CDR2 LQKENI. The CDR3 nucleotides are TGTGCCAGCTCAGCACAGGGGGGCACAGATACGCAGTATTTT. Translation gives CASSAQGGTDTQYF.

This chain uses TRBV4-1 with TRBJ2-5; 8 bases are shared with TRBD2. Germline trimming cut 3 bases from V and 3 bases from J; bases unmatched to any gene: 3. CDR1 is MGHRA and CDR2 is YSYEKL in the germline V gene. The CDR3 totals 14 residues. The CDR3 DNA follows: TGCGCCAGCAGCCATTCAGCGGGGGAAGAGACCCAGTACTTC. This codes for CASSHSAGEETQYF.